The next 12 T cell receptor beta chains were all read from a single sample in a study of PD-1 blockade in classical Hodgkin lymphoma. Relapses following autologous stem cell transplantation were seen in all patients, with brentuximab vedotin exposure varying. Measured with immunoSEQ multiplex PCR; TCRdb has only the in-frame clones, and not every one. This sample has more than 90,000 clones, with approximately 80% found just once. This specimen was peripheral blood mononuclear cells (PBMCs), taken before the second cycle of nivolumab. The receptor source for this set is a human donor with classical Hodgkin lymphoma.

The chain recombines TRBV18 with TRBJ2-7, with TRBD1 matching 10 bases. Unmatched junction bases numbered 14, after V lost 4 bases and J lost 2 bases. This CDR3 is 18 amino acids long. Germline V CDR1 and CDR2: KGHSH, LQKENI. The CDR3 protein is CASSLLGTGASLTYEQYF. As DNA, the CDR3 is TGTGCCAGCTCACTCCTCGGGACAGGGGCTTCCCTAACCTACGAGCAGTACTTC.

V gene TRBV29-1 combines with J gene TRBJ1-2, with a weak D call TRBD1 (5 bases). This CDR3 is built from 12 residues. Per germline, CDR1 SQVTM and CDR2 ANQGSEA. The CDR3 region is CGITGGGYGYTF. In DNA form, the CDR3 reads TGCGGGATCACAGGCGGAGGGTATGGCTACACCTTC.

V and J are TRBV6-6 and TRBJ1-5, with D possibly TRBD1 on 6 matching bases. The CDR3 sequence is 15 residues long. Trimming took off 6 bases at V and 4 bases at J, with 16 bases between the two ends. Per the germline V gene, CDR1 is MNHNY and CDR2 is SVGAGI (reference sequence). The CDR3 bases are TGTGCCAGCAGGGGAACAGGGATCCAAAATCAGCCCCAGCATTTT. This sequence encodes CASRGTGIQNQPQHF.

This chain links TRBV10-3 with TRBJ1-2, with 8 positions matching TRBD1. The CDR3 is 13 amino acids. V lost 6 bases and J lost 6; bases outside the gene matches: 6. The germline V gene has CDR1 ENHRY and CDR2 SYGVKD. CDR3 amino acids: CAISWTGQDGYTF. The CDR3 DNA is TGTGCCATCAGCTGGACAGGGCAAGATGGCTACACCTTC.

J is TRBJ2-3 and V is TRBV7-9; D gene unclear. The V end lost 1 base, the J end lost 3 bases, and 2 bases lay between the germline ends. The germline CDR1 and CDR2 sequences are SEHNR and FQNEAQ (reference sequence). The CDR3 consists of 12 residues. The CDR3 protein is CASSLETDTQYF. The DNA of the CDR3 is TGTGCCAGCAGCTTAGAGACAGATACGCAGTATTTT.

V gene TRBV19 combines with J gene TRBJ1-1; D is unclear. CDR1 LNHDA and CDR2 SQIVND come from the germline V gene (reference sequence). Trimming pared 9 bases from V and 0 bases from J, leaving 11 bases between. The CDR3 consists of 13 residues. The CDR3 nucleotides read TGTGCCAGCCGACAAGGACTGAACACTGAAGCTTTCTTT. Residues: CASRQGLNTEAFF.

The chain couples TRBV18 to TRBJ2-7; 9 nucleotides agree with TRBD2. This CDR3 spans 17 amino acids. Trimming at V came to 0 bases and at J to 0 bases, leaving 6 bases not matched to a gene. Germline V gene sequence: CDR1 KGHSH, CDR2 LQKENI. Here the CDR3 reads CASSPPAGGPNSYEQYF. CDR3 DNA: TGTGCCAGCTCACCACCAGCGGGAGGACCAAACTCCTACGAGCAGTACTTC.

This clone turned up a few times. This rearrangement joins TRBV6-1 to TRBJ1-2; 7 bases align to TRBD1. V trimming: 4 bases; J trimming: 4 bases; junction bases outside the gene matches: 6. Germline CDR1 reads MNHNS; CDR2 reads SASEGT. The CDR3 runs 14 residues. This chain's CDR3 is CASSAGDSFYGYTF. The CDR3 DNA sequence: TGTGCCAGCAGTGCAGGGGACAGCTTCTATGGCTACACCTTC.

The J gene is TRBJ2-1, the V gene TRBV10-3; 7 positions match TRBD2. Germline V gene data show CDR1 as ENHRY and CDR2 as SYGVKD. The J segment lost 0 bases and the V segment lost 8 bases, leaving 4 bases of the junction unmatched. The CDR3 extends over 14 amino acids. The CDR3 loop reads CAIERESSYNEQFF. The CDR3 nucleotides read TGTGCCATCGAGCGGGAAAGCTCCTACAATGAGCAGTTCTTC.

This clone was seen more than once but under ten times. The chain joins TRBV5-1 to TRBJ2-3; no definite D call. V dropped 0 bases and J dropped 5 bases, with 19 bases sitting between them. The CDR3 has 17 residues. Germline V gene data show CDR1 as SGHRS and CDR2 as YFSETQ. CDR3 coding DNA: TGCGCCAGCAGCTTGGCGAGTACGGCTAGTCGTTTAGATACGCAGTATTTT. Translating it yields CASSLASTASRLDTQYF.

This sequence joins TRBV5-6 and TRBJ2-7, with 13 bases fitting TRBD2. The junction had 7 bases not matched to a gene; V was cut back by 3 bases and J by 7 bases. Germline lookup yields CDR1 SGHDT and CDR2 YYEEEE. This CDR3 contains 15 residues. CDR3 sequence: CASSSRLAGGGEQYF. DNA of the CDR3: TGTGCCAGCAGCTCCAGACTAGCGGGAGGCGGAGAGCAGTACTTC.

The chain links TRBV7-9 to TRBJ2-5; D possibly uses TRBD1 or TRBD2 (5 bases each). Trimming shortened V by 3 bases and J by 5 bases, and 16 bases separated the two germline ends. Germline V gene sequence: CDR1 SEHNR, CDR2 FQNEAQ (reference sequence). The CDR3 totals 15 residues. The CDR3 loop is CASSFGGPQRETQYF. The CDR3 bases are TGTGCCAGCAGCTTTGGGGGACCGCAACGGGAGACCCAGTACTTC.